This T cell receptor (beta chain) originates from a study of blood T cell repertoires in COVID-19. Looking at the study overall: The analysed material was cDNA or gDNA that came from T cells, B-cell-depleted T cells, or PBMCs.

This CDR3 comprises 14 residues. Germline-derived CDR1 and CDR2 are SNHLY and FYNNEI. V shed 4 bases and J 0 bases; nucleotides not matched to a gene: 1. Authors' methods: Reference gene primers were amplified, and this amplification served to estimate nucleated cell counts. Sequencing was performed with immunoSEQ multiplex PCR; in TCRdb, only in-frame clones are kept and a portion is missing. V and J calls and clone size are given by that table; D and trimming were obtained from the DNA. The sample includes around 97,000 clones, 75% to 90% of them seen just once. This receptor was obtained from a human donor in a cohort sampled during active COVID-19. The V call is TRBV2, the J call TRBJ1-1; 8 bases agree with TRBD1. The material sequenced was peripheral blood. CDR3 nucleotides: TGTGCCAGCAGTGGACAGGGGATGAACACTGAAGCTTTCTTT. Translating gives CASSGQGMNTEAFF.